The clone carrying this T cell receptor beta chain was seen more than once but under ten times. The antigen is not known. The data belong to a study of cytomegalovirus exposure and HLA in healthy donors. V shed 6 bases, J shed 7 bases, and the junction held 19 bases outside the gene matches. The CDR3 consists of 17 residues. CDR1 and CDR2 from the germline V gene are SGHRS and YFSETQ. It was with 60 Vbeta and 13 Jbeta primers that the PCR ran. The data were produced by immunoSEQ multiplex PCR, yet TCRdb's version contains in-frame clones alone and is incomplete. The table shows about 150,000 clones, with approximately 77% occurring only once. Study outcomes and limitations: There were a few CMV-associated chains whose specificity for CMV antigens was confirmed in vitro. Follow-up analysis seemed to connect common viral pathogens with several of the most significant clusters identified. Cytomegalovirus-associated status was assigned to about 150 TCR beta chains.

The sequencing input was PBMCs. This clonotype originated in a man aged 18 to 30 in good health and CMV-seronegative. This chain links TRBV5-1 with TRBJ2-1, with 7 nucleotides matching TRBD1. The CDR3 sequence: CASNRDSMTSLWNEQFF. In DNA, the CDR3 is TGCGCCAGCAACCGGGACAGCATGACCTCCCTCTGGAATGAGCAGTTCTTC.